Each of the 23 T cell receptor beta chains below was sequenced from the same sample in a study of T cells expressing NK-cell markers. Using the 5' RACE reads, TCRdb records one entry per CDR3 protein without DNA. The sample has some 440,000 distinct CDR3 sequences; the top ten hold about 1.5%. Input material: blood T cells: a sorted CD56 or NKG2C T cell subset, CD4+ or CD8+ T cells, or bulk PBMC T cells (not recorded which). The receptors originated from a woman aged 45-65 years in good health.

The chain joins TRBV12-3 or TRBV12-4 to TRBJ2-1; TCRdb's assignment of TRBD2 cannot be checked, as there is no DNA. CDR3 length: 14 residues. CDR3 region: CASSLYGPAREQFF.

The chain recombines TRBV12-3 or TRBV12-4 with TRBJ2-7; TCRdb gives TRBD1 as the D gene, but with no DNA this cannot be confirmed. This CDR3 spans 18 amino acids. The CDR3 is CASSLSQKQGFPSYEQYF.

The chain employs TRBV3-1 and TRBJ1-6; TCRdb picks TRBD1, but there is no DNA to check that call. This CDR3 contains 15 residues. Germline loops: CDR1 LGHDT, CDR2 YNNKEL (reference sequence). CDR3 sequence: CASSPLRGDNSPLHF.

The chain carries TRBV29-1 and TRBJ1-1; TCRdb gives TRBD1 as the D gene, but with no DNA this cannot be confirmed. This CDR3 region has 14 residues. CDR1 SQVTM and CDR2 ANQGSEA come from the germline V gene. The CDR3 sequence is CSVDPRGRETEAFF.

The rearrangement joins TRBV10-2 to TRBJ2-5; TCRdb's D gene call, TRBD2, goes unchecked for lack of DNA. The CDR3 extends over 16 amino acids. From germline, CDR1 is WSHSY and CDR2 SAAADI. The CDR3 region is CASATSGRRYLETQYF.

The V and J genes are TRBV12-3 or TRBV12-4 and TRBJ2-1; the D call of TRBD2 rests on TCRdb alone, since no DNA is present to check it. This CDR3 contains 12 residues. CDR3 protein: CASSFRLAGEFF.

The CDR3 here is CASSLATGDTQYF. The rearrangement links TRBV12-3 or TRBV12-4 to TRBJ2-3. The CDR3 covers 13 residues.

V usage is TRBV29-1 and J usage is TRBJ2-5; there is no DNA to check the TCRdb D call of TRBD1. Germline-derived CDR1 and CDR2 are SQVTM and ANQGSEA. The CDR3 extends over 14 amino acids. CDR3 in amino acids: CSVLPPGGRETQYF.

V is TRBV10-3 and J is TRBJ2-7; TCRdb gives TRBD1 as the D gene, but with no DNA this cannot be confirmed. CDR1 is ENHRY, CDR2 SYGVKD, per germline. CDR3 length: 17 amino acids. The CDR3 loop is CAISDHKPGQGAREQYF.

The J gene is TRBJ1-1, the V gene TRBV15. This CDR3 spans 16 amino acids. Germline V lookup: CDR1 LNHNV, CDR2 YYDKDF (reference sequence). CDR3 sequence reads: CATSRDAYWENTEAFF.

The rearrangement joins TRBV20-1 to TRBJ2-3; the D call of TRBD1 rests on TCRdb alone, since no DNA is present to check it. CDR3 length equals 13 residues. Germline assignment: CDR1 DFQATT and CDR2 SNEGSKA (reference sequence). CDR3 sequence: CSVTRAGSHTQYF.

The rearrangement joins TRBV6-5 to TRBJ2-3; TCRdb lists TRBD1, though no DNA is available to test this call. The CDR3 is 13 residues long. Germline assignment: CDR1 MNHEY and CDR2 SVGAGI. The CDR3 reads CASSYQGTTTQYF.

The chain's CDR3 is CASSVLVDQPQHF. This chain uses TRBV16 with TRBJ1-5. The CDR3 is made up of 13 amino acids. Germline-derived CDR1 and CDR2 are KGHSY and FQNENV.

The chain uses TRBV3-1 and TRBJ2-3; absent DNA, TCRdb's TRBD1 call cannot be checked. CDR1 and CDR2 from the germline V gene are LGHDT and YNNKEL (reference sequence). CDR3 length equals 14 residues. The chain's CDR3 is CASSEQGGTDTQYF.

V gene TRBV18 combines with J gene TRBJ2-3; the D call of TRBD1 rests on TCRdb alone, since no DNA is present to check it. The CDR3 is made up of 13 amino acids. Germline-derived CDR1 and CDR2 are KGHSH and LQKENI. The CDR3 here is CASSPNVPDTQYF.

V usage is TRBV12-3 or TRBV12-4 and J usage is TRBJ2-7; lacking DNA, the TRBD1 call made by TCRdb goes unchecked. There are 14 residues in the CDR3. The CDR3 here is CASSLGGRIYEQYF.

This chain uses TRBV7-3 with TRBJ2-1; absent DNA, TCRdb's TRBD2 call cannot be checked. Germline values: CDR1 SGHTA, CDR2 FQGTGA. This CDR3 is built from 16 residues. This chain's CDR3 is CASSPRRRANYNEQFF.

The chain is built from TRBV7-2 and TRBJ2-5; TCRdb's D call, TRBD2, is unchecked because there is no DNA. The CDR3 totals 15 residues. Germline values: CDR1 SGHTA, CDR2 FQGNSA. CDR3: CASSFPLAGRETQYF.

The V and J genes are TRBV6-1 and TRBJ1-5. Germline CDR1 is MNHNS and CDR2 is SASEGT. The CDR3 totals 14 residues. This CDR3 is CASSEHLSNQPQHF.

V and J are TRBV6-5 and TRBJ2-2. Germline values: CDR1 MNHEY, CDR2 SVGAGI. This CDR3 contains 13 residues. CDR3 sequence reads: CASSSFVTGELFF.

This chain connects TRBV20-1 to TRBJ2-1; TCRdb calls TRBD2, which cannot be checked without DNA. Germline V gene sequence: CDR1 DFQATT, CDR2 SNEGSKA (reference sequence). CDR3 length: 16 amino acids. This CDR3 is CSARVGTSGRYNEQFF.

V gene TRBV5-1 combines with J gene TRBJ1-1. This CDR3 is 13 amino acids long. Germline-derived CDR1 and CDR2 are SGHRS and YFSETQ. The CDR3 is CASSQRDGASAFF.

The CDR3 region is CASSLGEQGHGYTF. The chain combines TRBV4-1 with TRBJ1-2. This CDR3 has 14 residues. The V gene's germline CDR1 is MGHRA and CDR2 YSYEKL.